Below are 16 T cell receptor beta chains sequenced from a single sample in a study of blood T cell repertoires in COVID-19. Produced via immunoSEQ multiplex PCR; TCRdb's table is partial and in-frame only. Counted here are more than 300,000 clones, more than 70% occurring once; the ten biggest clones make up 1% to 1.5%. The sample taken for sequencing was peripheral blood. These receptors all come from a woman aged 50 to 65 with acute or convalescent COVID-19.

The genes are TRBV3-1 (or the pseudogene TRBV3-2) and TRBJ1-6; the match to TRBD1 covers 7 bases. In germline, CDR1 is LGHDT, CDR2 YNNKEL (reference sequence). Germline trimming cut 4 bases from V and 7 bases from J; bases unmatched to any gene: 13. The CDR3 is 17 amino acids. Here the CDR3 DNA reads TGTGCCAGCAGCCCTCGGACAGGCGAAGGACTAAATTCACCCCTCCACTTT. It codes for CASSPRTGEGLNSPLHF.

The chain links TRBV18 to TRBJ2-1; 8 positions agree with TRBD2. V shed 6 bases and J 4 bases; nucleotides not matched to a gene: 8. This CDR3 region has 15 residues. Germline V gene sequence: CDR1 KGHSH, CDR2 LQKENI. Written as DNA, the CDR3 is TGTGCCAGCTCCCCCAGCACTAGCGGATACAATGAGCAGTTCTTC. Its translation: CASSPSTSGYNEQFF.

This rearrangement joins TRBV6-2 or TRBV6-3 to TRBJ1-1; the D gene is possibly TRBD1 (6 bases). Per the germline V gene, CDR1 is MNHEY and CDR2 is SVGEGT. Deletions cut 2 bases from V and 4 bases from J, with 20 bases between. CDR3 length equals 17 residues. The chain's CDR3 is CASSYPYLQGRITEAFF. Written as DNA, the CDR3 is TGTGCCAGCAGTTACCCTTATCTACAGGGAAGGATCACTGAAGCTTTCTTT.

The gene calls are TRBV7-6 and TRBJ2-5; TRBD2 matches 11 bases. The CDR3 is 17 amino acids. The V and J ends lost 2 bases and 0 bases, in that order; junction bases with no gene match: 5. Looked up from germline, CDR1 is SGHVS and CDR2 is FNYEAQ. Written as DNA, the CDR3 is TGTGCCAGCAGCTTATCCCCTAGCGGGGGGAACCAAGAGACCCAGTACTTC. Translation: CASSLSPSGGNQETQYF.

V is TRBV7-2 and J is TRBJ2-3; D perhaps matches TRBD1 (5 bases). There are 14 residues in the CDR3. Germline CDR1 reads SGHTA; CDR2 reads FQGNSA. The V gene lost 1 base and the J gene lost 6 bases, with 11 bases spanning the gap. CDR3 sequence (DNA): TGTGCCAGCAGCTTAGGGACATCCCCGGATACGCAGTATTTT. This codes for CASSLGTSPDTQYF.

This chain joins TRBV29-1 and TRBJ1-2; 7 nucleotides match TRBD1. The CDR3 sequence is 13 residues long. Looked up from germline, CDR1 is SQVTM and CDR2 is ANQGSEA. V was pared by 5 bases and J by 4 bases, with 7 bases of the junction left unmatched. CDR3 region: CSVPGGSFYGYTF. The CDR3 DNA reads TGCAGCGTTCCAGGGGGATCATTCTATGGCTACACCTTC.

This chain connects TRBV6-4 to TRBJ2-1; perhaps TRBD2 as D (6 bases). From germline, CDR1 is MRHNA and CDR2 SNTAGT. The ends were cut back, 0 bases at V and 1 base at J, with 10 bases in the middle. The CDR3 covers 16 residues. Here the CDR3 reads CASSDSRGTSYNEQFF. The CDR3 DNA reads TGTGCCAGCAGTGACTCGAGAGGGACTTCCTACAATGAGCAGTTCTTC.

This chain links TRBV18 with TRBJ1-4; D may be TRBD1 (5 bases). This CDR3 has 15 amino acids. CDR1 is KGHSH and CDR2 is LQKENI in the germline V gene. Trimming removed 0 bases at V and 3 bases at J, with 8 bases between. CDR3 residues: CASSPPSQANEKLFF. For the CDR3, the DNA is TGTGCCAGCTCACCACCGTCACAGGCTAATGAAAAACTGTTTTTT.

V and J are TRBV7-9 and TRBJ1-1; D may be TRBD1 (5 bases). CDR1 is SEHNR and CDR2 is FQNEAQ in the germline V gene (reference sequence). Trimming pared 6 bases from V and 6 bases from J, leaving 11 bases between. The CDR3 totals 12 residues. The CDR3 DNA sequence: TGTGCCAGCAGTCCGGACATCCCTGAAGCTTTCTTT. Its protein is CASSPDIPEAFF.

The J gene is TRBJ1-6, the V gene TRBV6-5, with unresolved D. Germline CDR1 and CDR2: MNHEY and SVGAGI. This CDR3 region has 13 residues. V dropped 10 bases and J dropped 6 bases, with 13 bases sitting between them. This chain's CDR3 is CATLWGGNSPLHF. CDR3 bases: TGTGCCACCTTATGGGGAGGTAATTCACCCCTCCACTTT.

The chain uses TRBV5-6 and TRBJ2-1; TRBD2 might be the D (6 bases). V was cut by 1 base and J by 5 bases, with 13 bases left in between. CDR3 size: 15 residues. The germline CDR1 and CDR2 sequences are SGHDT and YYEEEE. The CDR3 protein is CASSLSKEGDNEQFF. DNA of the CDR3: TGTGCCAGCAGCTTGTCGAAGGAGGGCGACAATGAGCAGTTCTTC. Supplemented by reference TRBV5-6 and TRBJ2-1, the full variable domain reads DAGVTQSPTHLIKTRGQQVTLRCSPKSGHDTVSWYQQALGQGPQFIFQYYEEEERQRGNFPDRFSGHQFPNYSSELNVNALLLGDSALYLCASSLSKEGDNEQFFGPGTRLTVL.

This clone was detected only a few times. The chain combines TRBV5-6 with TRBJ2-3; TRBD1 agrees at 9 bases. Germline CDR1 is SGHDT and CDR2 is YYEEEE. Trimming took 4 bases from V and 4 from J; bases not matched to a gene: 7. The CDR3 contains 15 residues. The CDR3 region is CASSTRDRVADTQYF. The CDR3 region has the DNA TGTGCCAGCAGCACCCGGGACAGGGTCGCAGATACGCAGTATTTT.

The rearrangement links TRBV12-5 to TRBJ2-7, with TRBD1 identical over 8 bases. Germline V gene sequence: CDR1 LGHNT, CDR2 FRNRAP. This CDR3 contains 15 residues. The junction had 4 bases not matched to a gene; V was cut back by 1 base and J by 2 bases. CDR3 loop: CASGLEPGQAYEQYF. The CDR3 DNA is TGTGCTAGTGGTTTGGAACCGGGACAGGCCTACGAGCAGTACTTC. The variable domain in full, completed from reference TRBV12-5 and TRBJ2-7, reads DARVTQTPRHKVTEMGQEVTMRCQPILGHNTVFWYRQTMMQGLELLAYFRNRAPLDDSGMPKDRFSAEMPDATLATLKIQPSEPRDSAVYFCASGLEPGQAYEQYFGPGTRLTVT.

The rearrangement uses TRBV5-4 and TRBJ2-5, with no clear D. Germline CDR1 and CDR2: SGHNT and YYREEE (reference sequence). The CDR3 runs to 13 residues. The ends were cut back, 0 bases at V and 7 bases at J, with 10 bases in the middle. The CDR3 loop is CASSLGSTGTQYF. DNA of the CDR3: TGTGCCAGCAGCTTGGGTTCTACCGGGACCCAGTACTTC. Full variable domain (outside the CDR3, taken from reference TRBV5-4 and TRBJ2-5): ETGVTQSPTHLIKTRGQQVTLRCSSQSGHNTVSWYQQALGQGPQFIFQYYREEENGRGNFPPRFSGLQFPNYSSELNVNALELDDSALYLCASSLGSTGTQYFGPGTRLLVL.

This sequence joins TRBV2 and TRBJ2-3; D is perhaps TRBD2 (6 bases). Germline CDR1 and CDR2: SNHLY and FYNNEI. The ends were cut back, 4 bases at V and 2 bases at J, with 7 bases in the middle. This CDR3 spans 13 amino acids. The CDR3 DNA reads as TGTGCCAGCAGTGGGGACTCCACAGATACGCAGTATTTT. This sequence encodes CASSGDSTDTQYF.

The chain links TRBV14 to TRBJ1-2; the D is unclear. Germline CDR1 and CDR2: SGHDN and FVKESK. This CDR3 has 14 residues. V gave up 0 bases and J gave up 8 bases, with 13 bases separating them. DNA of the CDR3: TGTGCCAGCAGCCAAGACCACGGAGGTCGAGGCTACACCTTC. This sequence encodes CASSQDHGGRGYTF.